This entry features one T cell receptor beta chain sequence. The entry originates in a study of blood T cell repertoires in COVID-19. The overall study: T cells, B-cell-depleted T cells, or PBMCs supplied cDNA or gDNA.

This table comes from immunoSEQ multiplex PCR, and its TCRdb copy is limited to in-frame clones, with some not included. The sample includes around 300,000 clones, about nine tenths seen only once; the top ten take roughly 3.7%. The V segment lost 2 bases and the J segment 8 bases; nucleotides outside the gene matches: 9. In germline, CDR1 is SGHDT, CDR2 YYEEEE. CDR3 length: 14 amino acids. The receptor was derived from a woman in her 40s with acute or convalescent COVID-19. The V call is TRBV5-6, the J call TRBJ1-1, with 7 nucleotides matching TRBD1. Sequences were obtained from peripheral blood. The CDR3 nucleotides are TGTGCCAGCAGCTTCCTCGACAGGGATAGAGAAGCTTTCTTT. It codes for CASSFLDRDREAFF.